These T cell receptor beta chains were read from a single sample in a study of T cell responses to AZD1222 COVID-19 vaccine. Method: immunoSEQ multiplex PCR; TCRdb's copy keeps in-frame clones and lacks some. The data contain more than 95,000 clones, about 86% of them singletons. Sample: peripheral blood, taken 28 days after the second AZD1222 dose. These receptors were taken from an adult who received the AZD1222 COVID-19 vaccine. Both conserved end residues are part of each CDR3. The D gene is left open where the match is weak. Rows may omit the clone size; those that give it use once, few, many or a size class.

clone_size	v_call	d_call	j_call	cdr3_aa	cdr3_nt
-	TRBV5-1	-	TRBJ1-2	CASSLETDYGYTF	TGCGCCAGCAGCTTGGAGACAGATTATGGCTACACCTTC
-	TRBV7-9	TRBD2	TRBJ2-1	CASGSLAERLYNEQFF	TGTGCCAGCGGATCTCTAGCGGAGAGATTATACAATGAGCAGTTCTTC
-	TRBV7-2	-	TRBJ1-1	CASSLTRDKIKAFF	TGTGCCAGCAGTCTGACCAGGGACAAAATAAAAGCTTTCTTT
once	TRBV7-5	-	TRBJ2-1	CVRSLEGRSPYNEQFF	TGTGTCAGAAGCTTAGAAGGCAGAAGCCCCTACAATGAGCAGTTCTTC
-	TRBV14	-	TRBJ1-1	CASSQGVRRTGVSVTFF	TGTGCCAGCAGCCAGGGGGTACGTAGGACGGGAGTATCAGTGACTTTCTTT
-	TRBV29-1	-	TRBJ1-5	CSAKNGGQPQHF	TGCAGCGCCAAAAATGGGGGGCAGCCCCAGCATTTT
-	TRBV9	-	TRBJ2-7	CASSPPTKGPYEQYF	TGTGCCAGCAGCCCGCCGACGAAAGGCCCCTACGAGCAGTACTTC
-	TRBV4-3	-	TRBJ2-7	CASSPRLSNSGINYEQYF	TGCGCCAGCAGCCCCCGGTTGAGTAATTCGGGTATTAACTACGAGCAGTACTTC
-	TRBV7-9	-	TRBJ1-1	CASSLLSSGKPEAFF	TGTGCCAGCAGCTTACTTTCGTCAGGTAAACCTGAAGCTTTCTTT
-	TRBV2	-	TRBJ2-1	CASTRLTLTYSYNEQFF	TGTGCCAGCACCAGGCTGACTCTAACCTACTCCTACAATGAGCAGTTCTTC
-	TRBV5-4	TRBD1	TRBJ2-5	CASSAGGAETQYF	TGTGCCAGCAGCGCAGGGGGCGCAGAGACCCAGTACTTC
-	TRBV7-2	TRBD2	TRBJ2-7	CASSLVTTSGAAYEQYF	TGTGCCAGCAGCTTAGTCACGACTAGCGGGGCGGCCTACGAGCAGTACTTC
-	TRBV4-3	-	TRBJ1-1	CASSQDIQKRAFF	TGCGCCAGCAGCCAAGACATCCAAAAAAGAGCTTTCTTT
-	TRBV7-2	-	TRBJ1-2	CASSLVGDYGYTF	TGTGCCAGCAGCTTAGTTGGGGACTATGGCTACACCTTC
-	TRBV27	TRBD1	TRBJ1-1	CASRTGGADTEAFF	TGTGCCAGCAGGACAGGGGGCGCGGACACTGAAGCTTTCTTT
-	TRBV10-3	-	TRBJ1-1	CAILSQGGVGTEAFF	TGTGCCATCCTGAGTCAGGGAGGTGTCGGGACTGAAGCTTTCTTT
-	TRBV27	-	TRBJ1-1	CASSLPGHQNTEAFF	TGTGCCAGCAGTTTACCGGGACACCAGAACACTGAAGCTTTCTTT
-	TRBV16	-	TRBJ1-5	CASSQFYRDSNQPQHF	TGTGCCAGCAGCCAATTTTATAGGGATAGCAATCAGCCCCAGCATTTT
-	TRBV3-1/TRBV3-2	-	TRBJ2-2	CASSDIVPGHGDTGELFF	TGTGCCAGCAGCGATATCGTACCGGGACACGGAGACACCGGGGAGCTGTTTTTT
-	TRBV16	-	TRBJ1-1	CASSPNLNTEAFF	TGTGCCAGCAGCCCCAATTTGAACACTGAAGCTTTCTTT
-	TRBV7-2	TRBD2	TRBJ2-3	CASSILTSGGPTDTQYF	TGTGCCAGCAGCATATTGACTAGCGGGGGACCCACAGATACGCAGTATTTT
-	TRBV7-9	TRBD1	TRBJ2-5	CASSSGQGMETQYF	TGTGCCAGCAGCTCGGGACAGGGAATGGAGACCCAGTACTTC
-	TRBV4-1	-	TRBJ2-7	CASSQTLRREQYF	TGCGCCAGCAGCCAGACCCTACGGCGCGAGCAGTACTTC
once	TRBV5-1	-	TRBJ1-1	CASRETGRNTEAFF	TGCGCCAGCAGGGAAACAGGGCGAAACACTGAAGCTTTCTTT
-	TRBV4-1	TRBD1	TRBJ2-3	CASSQEWGTASTDTQYF	TGCGCCAGCAGCCAAGAATGGGGGACAGCTAGCACAGATACGCAGTATTTT
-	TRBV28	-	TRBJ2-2	CASSLSGELFF	TGTGCCAGCAGTTTATCAGGGGAGCTGTTTTTT
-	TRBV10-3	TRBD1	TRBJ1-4	CAISGGQGATNEKLFF	TGTGCCATCAGTGGGGGACAGGGAGCGACTAATGAAAAACTGTTTTTT
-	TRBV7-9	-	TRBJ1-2	CASSSQGTYGYTF	TGTGCCAGCAGCTCGCAGGGTACTTATGGCTACACCTTC
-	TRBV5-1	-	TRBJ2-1	CASSFPSGRYNEQFF	TGCGCCAGCAGCTTTCCCAGCGGGCGGTACAATGAGCAGTTCTTC
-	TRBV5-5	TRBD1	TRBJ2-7	CASSLEGDSSYEQYF	TGTGCCAGCAGCCTCGAAGGGGACAGCTCCTACGAGCAGTACTTC
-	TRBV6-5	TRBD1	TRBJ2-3	CASQIQGATDTQYF	TGTGCCAGCCAAATACAGGGGGCCACAGATACGCAGTATTTT